This TCR beta chain was identified during a study of blood T cell repertoires in COVID-19. Study overall: COVID-19 samples collected from the United States, Italy and Spain covered acute and convalescent phases. PBMCs, B-cell-depleted T cells, or T cells provided the cDNA or gDNA that made up the material.

Unmatched junction bases numbered 7, after V lost 11 bases and J lost 4 bases. Germline V gene sequence: CDR1 SEHNR, CDR2 FQNEAQ (reference sequence). The CDR3 has 14 residues. Original handling: Quantification of nucleated cells was approximated via reference gene primer amplification. TCRdb's copy holds only in-frame clones and misses some; the assay was immunoSEQ multiplex PCR. Clone size and the V and J calls come from that table; the DNA yielded D and trimming. The profile shows under 250,000 clones, about four fifths of them singletons. The sample comprised peripheral blood. This sequence was found in a woman aged 40 to 50 who had recovered from COVID-19. The rearrangement links TRBV7-9 to TRBJ2-3, with 12 bases matching TRBD2. The CDR3, as DNA: TGTGCCGGGAAACTAGCGGGGGGCCCAGATACGCAGTATTTT. It is translated as CAGKLAGGPDTQYF.